This TCR beta chain was profiled in a study of blood T cell repertoires in COVID-19. The CDR3 is made up of 14 amino acids. TCRdb's copy holds only in-frame clones and misses some; the assay was immunoSEQ multiplex PCR. The sample lists fewer than 350,000 clones, 85% seen once, with 1.9% in the top ten. This clone was observed a handful of times. The genes are TRBV12-2 and TRBJ1-5; the table's D call, TRBD1, was not checked against the DNA. TRBV12-2 counts as a pseudogene. Sequencing used PBMCs or T cells enriched from blood (not recorded which). This clonotype was sampled from a woman in her twenties or thirties who had been exposed to COVID-19. Here the CDR3 reads CASRFYRAGQPQHF. The DNA of the CDR3 is TGTGCAAGTCGCTTTTACAGGGCTGGGCAGCCCCAGCATTTT.